This T cell receptor beta chain was documented in a study of naive and memory T cell subsets. Both TRBC1 and TRBC2 were covered by a beta constant-region primer of two equimolar oligonucleotides. Ligation attached a single-stranded oligonucleotide with a 12-nucleotide UMI and the SP2 primer to the cDNA 3' end. TCRdb passed the UMI-ligation and nested PCR reads through MiXCR, listing each CDR3 protein once. The table includes 81,000 or so distinct CDR3 sequences, 6% to 7.5% detected once. The sample holds a few counts of this clonotype. The antigen remains unidentified. Study-level points and caveats: The power law exponent of TCR abundance differed between naive and memory cells.

This clonotype originated in a human donor in good health. Sequencing used central memory CD4+ T cells from blood.

CDR3 in amino acids: CASSRPRVRSSDGYTF. CDR3 sequence (DNA): TGTGCCAGCAGTCGACCCAGGGTTAGGTCTTCGGATGGCTACACCTTC. The V and J genes are TRBV6-2 or TRBV6-3 and TRBJ1-2; D is possibly TRBD1 (5 bases). V shed 5 bases and J shed 6 bases, with 22 bases lying between them. CDR1 and CDR2 (germline): MNHEY, SVGEGT. The CDR3 is 16 amino acids.